This T cell receptor beta chain stems from a study of blood T cell repertoires in COVID-19. Trimming took off 5 bases at V and 6 bases at J, with 10 bases between the two ends. The CDR3 consists of 11 residues. Germline V gene data show CDR1 as GTSNPN and CDR2 as SVGIG (reference sequence). Data came from immunoSEQ multiplex PCR; TCRdb stores just in-frame clones and leaves some out. The profile shows about 130,000 clones, around 89% of them singletons. The sample consisted of peripheral blood. This receptor was identified in a man between 60 and 75 years old with COVID-19, enrolled during active disease. V and J are TRBV30 and TRBJ1-2, with D unresolved. CDR3: CAWVWPNGYTF. In nucleotides, the CDR3 is TGTGCCTGGGTGTGGCCGAATGGCTACACCTTC.